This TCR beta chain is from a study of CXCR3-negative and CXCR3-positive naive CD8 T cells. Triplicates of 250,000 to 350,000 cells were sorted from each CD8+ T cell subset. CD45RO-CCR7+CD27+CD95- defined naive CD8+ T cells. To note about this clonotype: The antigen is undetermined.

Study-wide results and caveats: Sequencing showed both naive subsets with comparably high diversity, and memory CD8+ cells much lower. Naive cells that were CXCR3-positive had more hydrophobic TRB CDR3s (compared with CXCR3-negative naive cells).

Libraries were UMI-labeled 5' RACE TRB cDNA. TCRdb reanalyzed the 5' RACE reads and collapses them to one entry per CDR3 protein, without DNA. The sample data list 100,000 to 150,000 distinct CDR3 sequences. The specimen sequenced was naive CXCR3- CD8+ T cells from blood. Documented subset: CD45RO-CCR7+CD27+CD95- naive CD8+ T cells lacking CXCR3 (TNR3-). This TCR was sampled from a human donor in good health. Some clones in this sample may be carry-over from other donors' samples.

The CDR3 is CASSEWGTGYEQYF. V usage is TRBV25-1 and J usage is TRBJ2-7; TCRdb outputs TRBD1, but without DNA this stays unchecked. The CDR3 loop spans 14 amino acids. Germline values: CDR1 MGHDK, CDR2 SYGVNS.